This T cell receptor (beta chain) was observed in a study of cytomegalovirus exposure and HLA in healthy donors. Vbeta (60) and Jbeta (13) primers were used in the PCR. The assay was immunoSEQ multiplex PCR, and TCRdb's table has in-frame clones only and misses some. The sample carries some 180,000 clones, around 75% recorded once. Sequences were obtained from PBMCs. The sequence was obtained from a woman in her thirties in good health and CMV-seronegative.

CDR3 DNA sequence: TGTGCCAGCAGCTCTACAGGGGGACCAGATACGCAGTATTTT. The encoded protein is CASSSTGGPDTQYF. The V and J genes are TRBV5-8 and TRBJ2-3, with 8 bases that match TRBD1. The V gene's germline CDR1 is SGHTS and CDR2 YDEGEE. The CDR3 totals 14 residues. Germline trimming cut 3 bases from V and 4 bases from J; bases unmatched to any gene: 4.